A single sample is the source of the 15 T cell receptor beta chains below, sequenced in a study of TIL therapy for anti-PD-1-resistant metastatic lung cancer. Time point given: pre-treatment sample, taken before nivolumab and TIL therapy. Most excised metastases sampled were pleural nodules or supraclavicular lymph nodes. The libraries were made with immunoSEQ v3. Produced via immunoSEQ multiplex PCR; TCRdb's table is partial and in-frame only. The sample contains fewer than 15,000 clones, approximately 71% of which appear only once. Sample: tumor tissue, taken at baseline. The receptors come from a woman between 30 and 80 years old with non-small cell lung cancer.

In this sample, this clone turned up a few times. The chain joins TRBV6-5 to TRBJ1-2; the D is unclear. The CDR3 is 13 amino acids. V lost 1 base to trimming and J lost 4 bases, with 7 bases between them. Germline V lookup: CDR1 MNHEY, CDR2 SVGAGI. CDR3 DNA sequence: TGTGCCAGCAGTTACTTAGCTAGCTATGGCTACACCTTC. Protein: CASSYLASYGYTF.

The chain joins TRBV19 to TRBJ1-2, with D unresolved. The CDR3 is 13 residues long. Between the trimmed V and J ends, which lost 0 bases and 7 bases, there was a span of 9 bases. CDR1 and CDR2 (germline): LNHDA, SQIVND (reference sequence). The CDR3 bases are TGTGCCAGTAGTATAGAATTAAAGGGTGGCTACACCTTC. Protein: CASSIELKGGYTF.

The chain carries TRBV5-1 and TRBJ1-1, with TRBD1 identical over 8 bases. From germline, CDR1 is SGHRS and CDR2 YFSETQ. Trimming took 4 bases from V and 4 from J; bases not matched to a gene: 9. This CDR3 comprises 15 residues. The CDR3 nucleotides read TGCGCCAGCAGCATGGACAGGGCTGTAGCCACTGAAGCTTTCTTT. This translates into CASSMDRAVATEAFF.

The chain carries TRBV5-1 and TRBJ2-7, with D tentatively TRBD2 (5 bases). Germline values: CDR1 SGHRS, CDR2 YFSETQ. The CDR3 spans 11 residues. V was cut by 4 bases and J by 5 bases, with 7 bases left in between. CDR3 sequence (DNA): TGCGCCAGCAGCGAGGGTCACGAGCAGTACTTC. Protein: CASSEGHEQYF.

In this sample, this clone turned up once. The chain links TRBV18 to TRBJ2-5, with D possibly being TRBD2 (6 bases). Germline V CDR1 and CDR2: KGHSH, LQKENI. Trimming cost V 2 bases and J 4 bases, with 8 bases left between them. CDR3 length equals 13 residues. CDR3 nucleotides: TGTGCCAGCTCACCAAGGGACTTAGAGACCCAGTACTTC. The encoded protein is CASSPRDLETQYF.

This clone was seen only a few times. This chain links TRBV6-6 with TRBJ2-7; tentatively, D is TRBD2 (7 bases). The germline V gene encodes CDR1 MNHNY and CDR2 SVGAGI (reference sequence). This CDR3 contains 15 residues. The germline V and J ends were trimmed by 0 bases and 0 bases, with 9 bases remaining between them. The CDR3 loop reads CASSYSGGGSYEQYF. The CDR3 coding sequence is TGTGCCAGCAGTTACTCAGGGGGGGGCTCCTACGAGCAGTACTTC.

The gene calls are TRBV5-4 and TRBJ1-2, with D unclear. The CDR3 runs to 15 residues. CDR1 SGHNT and CDR2 YYREEE come from the germline V gene (reference sequence). The V end was cut by 0 bases, the J end by 2 bases, with 11 bases between. CDR3 nucleotides: TGTGCCAGCAGCTTGGACAGCTCGAACAACTATGGCTACACCTTC. It yields the protein CASSLDSSNNYGYTF.

The chain is built from TRBV10-3 and TRBJ1-1, with D uncertain. This CDR3 comprises 14 residues. Germline V gene lookup returns CDR1 ENHRY and CDR2 SYGVKD. V lost 5 bases and J lost 4, with 14 bases in between. The CDR3 coding sequence is TGTGCCATCAGTAGGGAGGGAGGCGGCACTGAAGCTTTCTTT. Translation gives CAISREGGGTEAFF.

The chain has TRBV7-9 and TRBJ2-7; 9 bases are shared with TRBD2. The CDR3 loop spans 15 amino acids. Germline loops: CDR1 SEHNR, CDR2 FQNEAQ (reference sequence). Unmatched junction bases numbered 3, after V lost 3 bases and J lost 0 bases. The chain's CDR3 is CASSFSGGSSYEQYF. DNA for the CDR3: TGTGCCAGCAGCTTTAGCGGGGGAAGCTCCTACGAGCAGTACTTC.

This clone was counted only a few times. The V gene is TRBV5-1, the J gene TRBJ1-1; D is undetermined. CDR3 length equals 14 residues. Between the trimmed V and J ends, which lost 3 bases and 4 bases, there was a span of 13 bases. CDR1 SGHRS and CDR2 YFSETQ come from the germline V gene. CDR3 amino acids: CASSSSFGSTEAFF. CDR3 coding DNA: TGCGCCAGCAGCTCTTCTTTCGGCTCCACTGAAGCTTTCTTT.

This chain uses TRBV7-9 with TRBJ2-3; 11 positions match TRBD2. The CDR3 contains 16 residues. CDR1 and CDR2 (germline): SEHNR, FQNEAQ (reference sequence). After removal of 1 base from V and 2 bases from J, the junction contained 2 bases not matched to a gene. CDR3 nucleotide sequence: TGTGCCAGCAGCTTAGTACTAGCGGGGGCCACAGATACGCAGTATTTT. Protein product: CASSLVLAGATDTQYF.

This clone appeared once. The J gene is TRBJ1-2, the V gene TRBV10-3; 8 bases are shared with TRBD1. The CDR3 has 14 amino acids. After removal of 0 bases from V and 6 bases from J, the junction contained 3 bases not matched to a gene. CDR1 and CDR2 from the germline V gene are ENHRY and SYGVKD. CDR3 protein: CAISESTGEDGYTF. DNA of the CDR3: TGTGCCATCAGTGAGTCGACAGGGGAGGATGGCTACACCTTC.

This chain uses TRBV6-5 with TRBJ1-2; maybe TRBD1 (5 bases). The CDR3 is made up of 13 amino acids. Between the trimmed V and J ends, which lost 7 bases and 8 bases, there was a span of 17 bases. Per germline, CDR1 MNHEY and CDR2 SVGAGI. The CDR3 coding sequence is TGTGCCAGCACCCAGCTAACCGGGGGGGGCTACACCTTC. Its translation is CASTQLTGGGYTF.

This clone turned up a few times. V usage is TRBV5-4 and J usage is TRBJ2-2; 10 positions agree with TRBD2. This CDR3 comprises 15 residues. Looked up from germline, CDR1 is SGHNT and CDR2 is YYREEE (reference sequence). The V segment lost 0 bases and the J segment 6 bases; nucleotides outside the gene matches: 2. CDR3 region: CASSLELAGSGELFF. The CDR3 bases are TGTGCCAGCAGCTTGGAACTAGCGGGGTCCGGGGAGCTGTTTTTT.

J is TRBJ2-2 and V is TRBV9, with D unclear. In germline, CDR1 is SGDLS, CDR2 YYNGEE. The CDR3 runs to 13 residues. Deletions cut 0 bases from V and 7 bases from J, with 7 bases between. This chain's CDR3 is CASSVVYSGELFF. As DNA, the CDR3 is TGTGCCAGCAGCGTAGTCTACAGCGGGGAGCTGTTTTTT.